Listed below are T cell receptor beta chains from one sample, sequenced in a study of blood T cell repertoires in COVID-19. Measured with immunoSEQ multiplex PCR; TCRdb has only the in-frame clones, and not every one. The sample holds about 220,000 clones; roughly 80% are singletons and the top ten take less than 20%. The source material was peripheral blood. The origin of the receptors is a man aged 25-40 years with active or convalescent COVID-19. Each CDR3 is given with its conserved first and last residue. Fields, in order: D gene, J gene, clone size, V gene, CDR3 DNA, CDR3 protein. D genes are given only for firm matches. For some rows the clone size is stated as once, few or many, or as a class when expanded; others skip it.

d_gene: NA; j_gene: TRBJ1-5; abundance: NA; v_gene: TRBV21-1; CDR3nt: TGTGCCAGCAGCAAAGGGGGCGACCAGCCCCAGCATTTT; CDR3aa: CASSKGGDQPQHF
d_gene: NA; j_gene: TRBJ2-7; abundance: NA; v_gene: TRBV5-3; CDR3nt: TGTGCCAGAAGCTTGGAATGGGAGGGGGGAGTCTACGAGCAGTACTTC; CDR3aa: CARSLEWEGGVYEQYF
d_gene: NA; j_gene: TRBJ2-7; abundance: NA; v_gene: TRBV27; CDR3nt: TGTGCCAGCAGAACCGACACCATCCGCGAGCAGTACTTC; CDR3aa: CASRTDTIREQYF
d_gene: NA; j_gene: TRBJ2-3; abundance: NA; v_gene: TRBV7-9; CDR3nt: TGTGCCAGCAGCGCATCCGGGACTAGCACAGATACGCAGTATTTT; CDR3aa: CASSASGTSTDTQYF
d_gene: NA; j_gene: TRBJ2-3; abundance: NA; v_gene: TRBV5-4; CDR3nt: TGTGCCAGCGGGCCCGGGGGGCGAGATACGCAGTATTTT; CDR3aa: CASGPGGRDTQYF
d_gene: NA; j_gene: TRBJ2-1; abundance: NA; v_gene: TRBV2; CDR3nt: TGTGCCAGCAGTGGGTTTAATACTGGTCACAATGAGCAGTTCTTC; CDR3aa: CASSGFNTGHNEQFF
d_gene: TRBD1; j_gene: TRBJ1-5; abundance: NA; v_gene: TRBV13; CDR3nt: TGTGCCAGCAGCGCCCAGGGGGCTCAGCCCCAGCATTTT; CDR3aa: CASSAQGAQPQHF
d_gene: NA; j_gene: TRBJ1-2; abundance: NA; v_gene: TRBV4-3; CDR3nt: TGCGCCAGCAGCCAAGAGGTTGGCGGAGGAGGTTATCGGGGCTACACCTTC; CDR3aa: CASSQEVGGGGYRGYTF
d_gene: NA; j_gene: TRBJ2-1; abundance: NA; v_gene: TRBV7-7; CDR3nt: TGTGCTAGCAGCGAATTATTTTCCGGTGAGCAGTTCTTC; CDR3aa: CASSELFSGEQFF
d_gene: NA; j_gene: TRBJ2-3; abundance: NA; v_gene: TRBV6-5; CDR3nt: TGTGCCAGCAAAATAACACAAGGCACAGATACGCAGTATTTT; CDR3aa: CASKITQGTDTQYF
d_gene: NA; j_gene: TRBJ2-1; abundance: NA; v_gene: TRBV7-2; CDR3nt: TGTGCCAGCAGCTTAGGTGGGGCCCAGGGAGAGCAGTTCTTC; CDR3aa: CASSLGGAQGEQFF
d_gene: TRBD1; j_gene: TRBJ1-3; abundance: NA; v_gene: TRBV2; CDR3nt: TGTGCCAGCAGGGCCGGGACAGTCTCTGGAAACACCATATATTTT; CDR3aa: CASRAGTVSGNTIYF
d_gene: NA; j_gene: TRBJ1-2; abundance: NA; v_gene: TRBV28; CDR3nt: TGTGCCAGCAGTCCCCACACCTATGGCTACACCTTC; CDR3aa: CASSPHTYGYTF
d_gene: TRBD2; j_gene: TRBJ2-2; abundance: NA; v_gene: TRBV9; CDR3nt: TGTGCCAGCAGCCATAGACTAGCGCTCACCGGGGAGCTGTTTTTT; CDR3aa: CASSHRLALTGELFF
d_gene: NA; j_gene: TRBJ2-1; abundance: NA; v_gene: TRBV9; CDR3nt: TGTGCCAGCAGCGTAGACAGTACAGGCTACAATGAGCAGTTCTTC; CDR3aa: CASSVDSTGYNEQFF
d_gene: TRBD2; j_gene: TRBJ2-2; abundance: NA; v_gene: TRBV11-2; CDR3nt: TGTGCCAGCAGACGAATAGGGACTAGCGGCACCGGGGAGCTGTTTTTT; CDR3aa: CASRRIGTSGTGELFF
d_gene: NA; j_gene: TRBJ2-6; abundance: NA; v_gene: TRBV5-1; CDR3nt: TGCGCCAGCAGCTCCCTGACAACCTCTGGGGCCAACGTCCTGACTTTC; CDR3aa: CASSSLTTSGANVLTF
d_gene: TRBD1; j_gene: TRBJ2-1; abundance: NA; v_gene: TRBV6-5; CDR3nt: TGTGCCAGCAGTTCCCGGACAGGGAACAATGAGCAGTTCTTC; CDR3aa: CASSSRTGNNEQFF
d_gene: TRBD2; j_gene: TRBJ2-3; abundance: NA; v_gene: TRBV5-1; CDR3nt: TGCGCCAGCAGCCGCTTGGGGGTCCCTCCGGGACTAGCGGCCCCAGATACGCAGTATTTT; CDR3aa: CASSRLGVPPGLAAPDTQYF
d_gene: NA; j_gene: TRBJ1-4; abundance: NA; v_gene: TRBV19; CDR3nt: TGTGCCAGTAGCACCTCTCAGGGGAAGTATAATGAAAAACTGTTTTTT; CDR3aa: CASSTSQGKYNEKLFF
d_gene: TRBD2; j_gene: TRBJ2-1; abundance: NA; v_gene: TRBV7-9; CDR3nt: TGTGCCAGCAGCTCGCAGCGGGAGGGCCGCCACAATGAGCAGTTCTTC; CDR3aa: CASSSQREGRHNEQFF
d_gene: NA; j_gene: TRBJ2-1; abundance: NA; v_gene: TRBV6-2/TRBV6-3; CDR3nt: TGTGCCAGCAGTTACTCTCCGGGGAGCTCCTACAATGAGCAGTTCTTC; CDR3aa: CASSYSPGSSYNEQFF
d_gene: TRBD2; j_gene: TRBJ2-5; abundance: NA; v_gene: TRBV4-1; CDR3nt: TGCGCCAGCAGCCAAGATAGACTAGCGGCGGAGACCCAGTACTTC; CDR3aa: CASSQDRLAAETQYF
d_gene: NA; j_gene: TRBJ2-2; abundance: NA; v_gene: TRBV7-2; CDR3nt: TGTGCCAGCACCCGACCGCGCAGGGGGGAGCTGTTTTTT; CDR3aa: CASTRPRRGELFF
d_gene: NA; j_gene: TRBJ2-7; abundance: NA; v_gene: TRBV19; CDR3nt: TGTGCCAGTAGTATCGGCAGGGGCGACGAGCAGTACTTC; CDR3aa: CASSIGRGDEQYF
d_gene: NA; j_gene: TRBJ2-3; abundance: NA; v_gene: TRBV5-1; CDR3nt: TGCGCCAGCAGCTTGGTCCAGGGCCCAGATACGCAGTATTTT; CDR3aa: CASSLVQGPDTQYF
d_gene: NA; j_gene: TRBJ2-7; abundance: NA; v_gene: TRBV14; CDR3nt: TGTGCCAGCAGCCAATTTGCAGACTACGAGCAGTACTTC; CDR3aa: CASSQFADYEQYF
d_gene: NA; j_gene: TRBJ2-2; abundance: NA; v_gene: TRBV5-1; CDR3nt: TGCGCCAGCAGCCCGGTGGGGGGACGAGACACCGGGGAGCTGTTTTTT; CDR3aa: CASSPVGGRDTGELFF
d_gene: TRBD1; j_gene: TRBJ2-5; abundance: NA; v_gene: TRBV2; CDR3nt: TGTGCCAGCAGGCCCGGGACAGGGTCTGAAAAGACCCAGTACTTC; CDR3aa: CASRPGTGSEKTQYF
d_gene: TRBD1; j_gene: TRBJ1-2; abundance: NA; v_gene: TRBV5-4; CDR3nt: TGTGCCAGCAGCCCGGGGGGGACAGGGAGCGCCTTTGGCTACACCTTC; CDR3aa: CASSPGGTGSAFGYTF
d_gene: NA; j_gene: TRBJ1-5; abundance: NA; v_gene: TRBV24-1; CDR3nt: TGTGCCACCCGAGGCGGACTCAATCAGCCCCAGCATTTT; CDR3aa: CATRGGLNQPQHF
d_gene: NA; j_gene: TRBJ2-3; abundance: NA; v_gene: TRBV29-1; CDR3nt: TGCAGCGTTGTTCCGTTTGGCACAGATACGCAGTATTTT; CDR3aa: CSVVPFGTDTQYF
d_gene: NA; j_gene: TRBJ2-7; abundance: few; v_gene: TRBV5-1; CDR3nt: TGCGCCAGCAGCCCCATGGAGGGCTACGAGCAGTACTTC; CDR3aa: CASSPMEGYEQYF
d_gene: NA; j_gene: TRBJ1-1; abundance: NA; v_gene: TRBV5-1; CDR3nt: TGCGCCAGCAGCTTTTTAGCGACCACGAACACTGAAGCTTTCTTT; CDR3aa: CASSFLATTNTEAFF
d_gene: TRBD1; j_gene: TRBJ1-1; abundance: NA; v_gene: TRBV14; CDR3nt: TGTGCCAGCAGCCAAGACAGGGGGCAGTACTCCGAAGCTTTCTTT; CDR3aa: CASSQDRGQYSEAFF
d_gene: NA; j_gene: TRBJ1-5; abundance: few; v_gene: TRBV6-1; CDR3nt: TGTGCCAGCAGTGAAGCGGGGTCCCTCCGAGGGAGCAATCAGCCCCAGCATTTT; CDR3aa: CASSEAGSLRGSNQPQHF
d_gene: NA; j_gene: TRBJ2-3; abundance: NA; v_gene: TRBV5-1; CDR3nt: TGCGCCAGCAGCTTGTACCAGGGTGGGACAGATACGCAGTATTTT; CDR3aa: CASSLYQGGTDTQYF
d_gene: TRBD2; j_gene: TRBJ2-7; abundance: NA; v_gene: TRBV4-3; CDR3nt: TGCGCCAGCAGCCCGACTCTAGCGGGGGCTTCGGACTACGAGCAGTACTTC; CDR3aa: CASSPTLAGASDYEQYF
d_gene: NA; j_gene: TRBJ2-7; abundance: NA; v_gene: TRBV28; CDR3nt: TGTGCCAGCAGTTCTCCAAGACAGGTCTCCTACGAGCAGTACTTC; CDR3aa: CASSSPRQVSYEQYF
d_gene: TRBD1; j_gene: TRBJ1-2; abundance: NA; v_gene: TRBV28; CDR3nt: TGTGCCAGCACATACCGGGACAGGGTCAATGGCTACACCTTC; CDR3aa: CASTYRDRVNGYTF
d_gene: TRBD1; j_gene: TRBJ2-7; abundance: NA; v_gene: TRBV5-4; CDR3nt: TGTGCCAGCAGAGAGGACAGGGCCGGATTCTACGAGCAGTACTTC; CDR3aa: CASREDRAGFYEQYF
d_gene: TRBD1; j_gene: TRBJ1-4; abundance: NA; v_gene: TRBV5-1; CDR3nt: TGCGCCAGCAGCATCGGACAGGGTAATGAAAAACTGTTTTTT; CDR3aa: CASSIGQGNEKLFF
d_gene: NA; j_gene: TRBJ1-2; abundance: NA; v_gene: TRBV30; CDR3nt: TGTGCCTGGACGGGTTCGGGGTCGGGCTATGGCTACACCTTC; CDR3aa: CAWTGSGSGYGYTF
d_gene: TRBD1; j_gene: TRBJ1-6; abundance: NA; v_gene: TRBV5-1; CDR3nt: TGCGCCAGCAGGGGAACAGGGGCTAATTCACCCCTCCACTTT; CDR3aa: CASRGTGANSPLHF
d_gene: TRBD1; j_gene: TRBJ1-1; abundance: NA; v_gene: TRBV6-4; CDR3nt: TGTGCCAGCAGGGCGGCCGGGACAGGGACATCTGAAGCTTTCTTT; CDR3aa: CASRAAGTGTSEAFF
d_gene: NA; j_gene: TRBJ1-2; abundance: NA; v_gene: TRBV7-2; CDR3nt: TGTGCCAGCAGCTTATCGTTTGCAGGGTATGGCTACACCTTC; CDR3aa: CASSLSFAGYGYTF
d_gene: NA; j_gene: TRBJ1-3; abundance: once; v_gene: TRBV3-1/TRBV3-2; CDR3nt: TGTGCCAGCAGCCAAGATCGGGTGGAGAGCTCTGGAAACACCATATATTTT; CDR3aa: CASSQDRVESSGNTIYF
d_gene: NA; j_gene: TRBJ1-2; abundance: NA; v_gene: TRBV6-1; CDR3nt: TGTGCCAGCAGTGAAACAGGGTGGGGTAACTATGGCTACACCTTC; CDR3aa: CASSETGWGNYGYTF
d_gene: TRBD1; j_gene: TRBJ1-6; abundance: NA; v_gene: TRBV19; CDR3nt: TGTGCCAGTAGCCCCGCCGCAGGGGGAGTAAGATCACCCCTCCACTTT; CDR3aa: CASSPAAGGVRSPLHF
d_gene: TRBD1; j_gene: TRBJ2-7; abundance: NA; v_gene: TRBV2; CDR3nt: TGTGCCAGCAGTGAAGGGGCTGGGTCCGGGACAGGGTTTACCTACGAGCAGTACTTC; CDR3aa: CASSEGAGSGTGFTYEQYF
d_gene: TRBD2; j_gene: TRBJ2-7; abundance: few; v_gene: TRBV7-2; CDR3nt: TGTGCCAGCAGCTTAGTGCGGGAGGGGGAGCAGTACTTC; CDR3aa: CASSLVREGEQYF